This T cell receptor (beta chain) was recovered during a study of cytomegalovirus exposure and HLA in healthy donors. Study-wide context: Some 85 million unique TCRs, all from HLA-typed donors, were included in an early release of the data.

Points from the study as a whole: When analyzed later, the rates of TCR association showed variation by HLA locus, with DRB1 the most and HLA-C the fewest.

Both 60 Vbeta primers and 13 Jbeta primers went into the PCR. The repertoire was sequenced with immunoSEQ multiplex PCR; TCRdb's copy has only in-frame clones and lacks some. The repertoire holds about 130,000 clones, with around 80% as singletons. As to this clone: Its antigen is unidentified.

The V and J ends lost 4 bases and 5 bases respectively, with 5 bases between them. The CDR3 runs to 11 residues. CDR1 DFQATT and CDR2 SNEGSKA come from the germline V gene (reference sequence). Sequencing was performed on PBMCs. This TCR was recovered from a woman aged 40-49 years in good health and CMV-seronegative. V gene TRBV20-1 combines with J gene TRBJ2-2; D is unresolved. CDR3 amino acids: CSATRTGELFF. Here the CDR3 DNA reads TGCAGTGCTACGAGGACCGGGGAGCTGTTTTTT.